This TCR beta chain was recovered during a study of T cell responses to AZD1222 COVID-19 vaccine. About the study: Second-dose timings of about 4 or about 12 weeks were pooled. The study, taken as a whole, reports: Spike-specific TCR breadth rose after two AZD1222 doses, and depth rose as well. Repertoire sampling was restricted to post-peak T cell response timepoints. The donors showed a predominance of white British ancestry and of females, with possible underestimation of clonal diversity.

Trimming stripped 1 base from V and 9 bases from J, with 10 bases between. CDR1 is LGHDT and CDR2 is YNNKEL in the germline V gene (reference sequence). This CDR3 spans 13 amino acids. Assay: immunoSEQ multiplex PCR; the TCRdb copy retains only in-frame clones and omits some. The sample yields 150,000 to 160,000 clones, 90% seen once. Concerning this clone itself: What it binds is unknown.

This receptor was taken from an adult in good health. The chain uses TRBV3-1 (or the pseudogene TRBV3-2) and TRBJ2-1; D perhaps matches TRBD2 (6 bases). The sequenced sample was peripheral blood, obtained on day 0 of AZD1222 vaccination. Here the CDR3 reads CASSQGRDFEQFF. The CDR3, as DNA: TGTGCCAGCAGCCAAGGCAGGGACTTTGAGCAGTTCTTC.